The 18 T cell receptor beta chains below were found in one sample sequenced in a study of PD-1 blockade in classical Hodgkin lymphoma. Each patient's relapse followed autologous stem cell transplantation, and brentuximab vedotin exposure varied. The method was immunoSEQ multiplex PCR; TCRdb's version includes in-frame clones alone and lacks a portion of them. The sample includes 55,000 to 75,000 clones, just over 90% of them seen just once. The sequencing used peripheral blood mononuclear cells (PBMCs), collected at baseline. These receptor sequences come from a human donor with classical Hodgkin lymphoma.

This chain links TRBV27 with TRBJ1-1; D ambiguous. This CDR3 comprises 15 residues. V gave up 6 bases and J gave up 1 base, with 15 bases separating them. Germline loops: CDR1 MNHEY, CDR2 SMNVEV (reference sequence). CDR3 coding DNA: TGTGCCAGCAGCCCGTATGAACGGGCGAACACTGAAGCTTTCTTT. Amino acids: CASSPYERANTEAFF.

The chain carries TRBV27 and TRBJ2-5; D might be TRBD2 (5 bases). The CDR3 loop spans 12 amino acids. CDR1 is MNHEY, CDR2 SMNVEV, per germline (reference sequence). The ends were cut back, 8 bases at V and 1 base at J, with 8 bases in the middle. DNA for the CDR3: TGTGCCAGCCGCGGGTTCCAAGAGACCCAGTACTTC. This sequence encodes CASRGFQETQYF.

The rearrangement uses TRBV15 and TRBJ2-3, with 7 bases lining up with TRBD1. The CDR3 runs 15 residues. Germline assignment: CDR1 LNHNV and CDR2 YYDKDF (reference sequence). The trim removed 3 bases at V and 6 bases at J, leaving 9 bases unmatched. The CDR3 coding sequence is TGTGCCACCAGCAGGTACCGGGACAGTCAGGATACGCAGTATTTT. Amino acids: CATSRYRDSQDTQYF.

The V call is TRBV7-2, the J call TRBJ1-5; weak D call: TRBD1 (6 bases). Germline-derived CDR1 and CDR2 are SGHTA and FQGNSA. There are 16 residues in the CDR3. V was trimmed by 1 base and J by 6 bases, leaving 16 bases between them. The CDR3 nucleotides are TGTGCCAGCAGCTTAGGTGGGGGGCGAGGGAGTCAGCCCCAGCATTTT. Its translation: CASSLGGGRGSQPQHF.

This rearrangement joins TRBV18 to TRBJ1-4; D gene unclear. The CDR3 covers 16 residues. From germline, CDR1 is KGHSH and CDR2 LQKENI. V was pared by 4 bases and J by 9 bases, with 21 bases between. The CDR3 reads CASSLGSPDQTKKLFF. The CDR3 nucleotides read TGTGCCAGCTCACTCGGGTCCCCCGATCAAACAAAAAAACTGTTTTTT. The entire variable domain, with the rest obtained from reference TRBV18 and TRBJ1-4, is as follows: NAGVMQNPRHLVRRRGQEARLRCSPMKGHSHVYWYRQLPEEGLKFMVYLQKENIIDESGMPKERFSAEFPKEGPSILRIQQVVRGDSAAYFCASSLGSPDQTKKLFFGSGTQLSVL.

This chain uses TRBV1 with TRBJ2-5; the DNA was not compared with TRBD2, the D call given in the table. TRBV1 counts as a pseudogene. CDR3 length equals 13 residues. As DNA, the CDR3 is TGCACCAGCAGCCAAGAACCCGGGGAGACCCAGTACTTC. It encodes CTSSQEPGETQYF.

This rearrangement joins TRBV19 to TRBJ1-5; no clear D. The CDR3 spans 14 residues. The germline V and J ends were trimmed by 10 bases and 7 bases, with 20 bases remaining between them. The germline V gene has CDR1 LNHDA and CDR2 SQIVND (reference sequence). The CDR3 DNA is TGTGCCACATCTAAGGACGTGGGCGGGCAGCCCCAGCATTTT. Translation: CATSKDVGGQPQHF.

This clone was counted a single time. The chain employs TRBV7-6 and TRBJ2-1; the match to TRBD1 covers 10 bases. Germline V gene lookup returns CDR1 SGHVS and CDR2 FNYEAQ. J lost 5 bases, V lost 5 bases, and 6 bases had no gene match. This CDR3 is 15 amino acids long. The CDR3 DNA sequence: TGTGCCAGCAGCCTATGGACAGGGGGGGACAATGAGCAGTTCTTC. Protein: CASSLWTGGDNEQFF.

CDR3: CASITDRGIEQPQHF. CDR3 nucleotides: TGTGCCAGCATAACAGACAGGGGGATAGAACAGCCCCAGCATTTT. The genes are TRBV2 and TRBJ1-5; 9 positions agree with TRBD1. J gave up 7 bases and V 7 bases, and 11 bases lay outside the gene matches. The CDR3 loop spans 15 amino acids. In germline, CDR1 is SNHLY, CDR2 FYNNEI.

The rearrangement links TRBV28 to TRBJ2-7; 10 bases fit TRBD2. This CDR3 is 15 amino acids long. V was clipped by 2 bases and J by 1 base; unmatched bases: 2. Germline CDR1 is MDHEN and CDR2 is SYDVKM. The DNA for the CDR3 is TGTGCCAGCAGTTTAACTAGCGGGATTTCCTACGAGCAGTACTTC. This codes for CASSLTSGISYEQYF. Combining the CDR3 with reference TRBV28 and TRBJ2-7 gives the whole variable domain DVKVTQSSRYLVKRTGEKVFLECVQDMDHENMFWYRQDPGLGLRLIYFSYDVKMKEKGDIPEGYSVSREKKERFSLILESASTNQTSMYLCASSLTSGISYEQYFGPGTRLTVT.

This chain joins TRBV7-2 and TRBJ2-1, with a tentative D call TRBD1 (5 bases). Between the trimmed V and J ends, which lost 0 bases and 15 bases, there was a span of 12 bases. Germline loops: CDR1 SGHTA, CDR2 FQGNSA. The CDR3 spans 12 residues. The CDR3: CASSLAQGSRFF. The CDR3 DNA reads TGTGCCAGCAGCTTAGCGCAGGGTAGTCGGTTCTTC. Using reference TRBV7-2 and TRBJ2-1 for the parts outside the CDR3, the full variable domain is GAGVSQSPSNKVTEKGKDVELRCDPISGHTALYWYRQSLGQGLEFLIYFQGNSAPDKSGLPSDRFSAERTGGSVSTLTIQRTQQEDSAVYLCASSLAQGSRFFGPGTRLTVL.

V usage is TRBV9 and J usage is TRBJ2-5; the D is unclear. This CDR3 region has 12 residues. Trimming took off 0 bases at V and 5 bases at J, with 5 bases between the two ends. Per the germline V gene, CDR1 is SGDLS and CDR2 is YYNGEE. The CDR3 bases are TGTGCCAGCAGCGTAGATGGCGAGACCCAGTACTTC. It is translated as CASSVDGETQYF.

The J gene is TRBJ2-3, the V gene TRBV11-2; TRBD2 matches 13 bases. The CDR3 is 15 residues long. V was clipped by 5 bases and J by 6 bases; unmatched bases: 5. Germline lookup yields CDR1 SGHAT and CDR2 FQNNGV. The CDR3 reads CASSAGLAGTDTQYF. As DNA, the CDR3 is TGTGCCAGCAGCGCGGGACTAGCGGGAACGGATACGCAGTATTTT.

V usage is TRBV5-1 and J usage is TRBJ2-7, with 8 nucleotides matching TRBD2. The V gene's germline CDR1 is SGHRS and CDR2 YFSETQ. This CDR3 spans 16 amino acids. V dropped 3 bases and J dropped 0; count of bases not matched to a gene: 8. The CDR3 DNA sequence: TGCGCCAGCAGCTCGTTAGCGGGGATAAGCTCCTACGAGCAGTACTTC. Translating gives CASSSLAGISSYEQYF.

The chain carries TRBV19 and TRBJ1-2; 7 bases are shared with TRBD1. Losses at the gene ends were 5 bases for V and 0 bases for J; bases not matched to a gene: 12. This CDR3 has 17 amino acids. CDR1 is LNHDA and CDR2 is SQIVND in the germline V gene (reference sequence). CDR3 protein: CASSPGTAAITNYGYTF. CDR3 sequence (DNA): TGTGCCAGTAGTCCCGGGACAGCCGCAATAACTAACTATGGCTACACCTTC.

The chain combines TRBV19 with TRBJ2-2; 11 nucleotides line up with TRBD1. J gave up 3 bases and V 5 bases, and 11 bases lay outside the gene matches. Germline CDR1 LNHDA, CDR2 SQIVND (reference sequence). The CDR3 is 18 residues long. The CDR3: CASSARTGGVVHTGELFF. The CDR3 DNA reads as TGTGCCAGTAGTGCCCGGACAGGGGGCGTCGTTCACACCGGGGAGCTGTTTTTT. Full variable domain (outside the CDR3, taken from reference TRBV19 and TRBJ2-2): DGGITQSPKYLFRKEGQNVTLSCEQNLNHDAMYWYRQDPGQGLRLIYYSQIVNDFQKGDIAEGYSVSREKKESFPLTVTSAQKNPTAFYLCASSARTGGVVHTGELFFGEGSRLTVL.

The rearrangement uses TRBV6-8 and TRBJ2-7; 11 bases match TRBD2. The ends lost 6 bases at V and 3 bases at J; junction bases unmatched: 22. Per the germline V gene, CDR1 is MNHGY and CDR2 is SAAAGT. The CDR3 sequence is 20 residues long. The CDR3 region is CASSHNLKLGISGRVYEQYF. The CDR3 DNA reads TGTGCCAGCAGCCACAACTTGAAGTTAGGGATTAGCGGGAGGGTCTACGAGCAGTACTTC.

The chain couples TRBV7-9 to TRBJ2-7; 9 bases match TRBD2. CDR1 and CDR2 (germline): SEHNR, FQNEAQ (reference sequence). Trimming removed 5 bases from V and 5 bases from J; junction bases left unmatched: 13. CDR3 size: 16 residues. The CDR3 protein is CASSDEVSGSVHEQYF. Written as DNA, the CDR3 is TGTGCCAGCAGCGATGAGGTTAGCGGGAGTGTCCACGAGCAGTACTTC.